The rows below give T cell receptor beta chains drawn from one sample of a study of a mutant IDH1 vaccine in newly diagnosed glioma. Sequenced by immunoSEQ multiplex PCR; TCRdb stores in-frame clones only, minus some. The repertoire consists of under 55,000 clones, with 90% to 95% occurring once and the leading ten covering over 2%. These receptors have no identified antigens. Sequences were derived from PBMCs, sampled from a glioma patient whose treatment included an IDH1 peptide vaccine. Every receptor here comes from a man aged 45-60 years with glioma. Each CDR3 is given with its conserved first and last residue. Fields, in order: D gene, clone size, V gene, J gene, CDR3 protein, CDR3 DNA. A D gene is named only where the DNA matches it firmly. Rows may omit the clone size; those that give it use once, few, many or a size class.

-	-	TRBV5-3	TRBJ1-5	CARSASELDSNQPQHF	TGTGCCAGAAGCGCTAGTGAACTGGATAGCAATCAGCCCCAGCATTTT
-	-	TRBV19	TRBJ2-4	CASSVSELAKNIQYF	TGTGCCAGTAGTGTTTCGGAACTAGCCAAAAACATTCAGTACTTC
-	-	TRBV6-1	TRBJ1-1	CASSTGRTEAFF	TGTGCCAGTAGTACAGGGAGGACTGAAGCTTTCTTT
-	-	TRBV7-9	TRBJ2-7	CASSRGRTSSYEQYF	TGTGCCAGCAGCCGGGGACGGACCAGCTCCTACGAGCAGTACTTC
TRBD1	-	TRBV7-6	TRBJ1-6	CASSLDRVRSPLHF	TGTGCCAGCAGCTTGGACAGGGTTCGTTCACCCCTCCACTTT
TRBD1	-	TRBV9	TRBJ2-3	CASSAGGIGTDTQYF	TGTGCCAGCAGCGCAGGGGGTATCGGCACAGATACGCAGTATTTT
-	-	TRBV7-6	TRBJ1-3	CASSPPPDRHSGNTIYF	TGTGCCAGCAGTCCGCCCCCTGACAGGCACTCTGGAAACACCATATATTTT
-	-	TRBV9	TRBJ2-2	CASSVEGNTGELFF	TGTGCCAGCAGCGTAGAGGGGAACACCGGGGAGCTGTTTTTT
-	few	TRBV9	TRBJ1-5	CASSPRAAGQPQHF	TGTGCCAGCAGCCCACGGGCAGCCGGGCAGCCCCAGCATTTT
-	-	TRBV18	TRBJ1-1	CASSAGRGMNTEAFF	TGTGCCAGCTCAGCGGGGAGGGGTATGAACACTGAAGCTTTCTTT
-	-	TRBV7-8	TRBJ2-6	CASSLVRLQVSSGANVLTF	TGTGCCAGCAGCTTAGTCCGTTTACAGGTTAGCTCTGGGGCCAACGTCCTGACTTTC
TRBD2	-	TRBV7-8	TRBJ2-3	CASSLIPRTSGGSDTQYF	TGTGCCAGCAGCTTAATCCCTCGGACTAGCGGGGGTTCAGATACGCAGTATTTT
-	-	TRBV7-2	TRBJ2-5	CASSLKETQYF	TGTGCCAGCAGCTTGAAAGAGACCCAGTACTTC
TRBD1	-	TRBV27	TRBJ1-1	CASSPQGADTEAFF	TGTGCCAGCAGTCCTCAGGGGGCGGACACTGAAGCTTTCTTT
-	-	TRBV5-5	TRBJ1-1	CASSTGQYEAFF	TGTGCCAGCAGCACCGGACAGTACGAAGCTTTCTTT
TRBD1	-	TRBV5-5	TRBJ2-7	CASSLGTGPYEQYF	TGTGCCAGCAGCTTGGGGACAGGCCCCTACGAGCAGTACTTC